This T cell receptor (beta chain) was obtained from a study of shared clonotypes between healthy human individuals. Points from the study as a whole: At large depth, rarefaction still showed sorted-subset sequencing to be incomplete. Roughly 5% of naive CD4 clonotypes were shared across a few donors.

The authors split each subset's genomic DNA evenly across several immunoSEQ plates. Sequencing was performed with immunoSEQ multiplex PCR; in TCRdb, only in-frame clones are kept and a portion is missing. The sample has about 300,000 clones, approximately 79% seen once. The CDR3 length is 17 residues. Germline assignment: CDR1 SGDLS and CDR2 YYNGEE. The V gene end was trimmed by 0 bases and the J gene end by 7 bases; junction bases not matched to a gene: 6. This clone was recorded a few times. Its specificity is unknown. This chain uses TRBV9 with TRBJ2-1, with 14 bases that match TRBD2. This clonotype originated in a man aged 25-45 years in good health. Sequencing was done on a sample of memory CD4+ T cells sorted from blood. Specified subset: CD45RA-negative fraction. CDR3 amino acids: CASSVELWTSGGNEQFF. Here the CDR3 DNA reads TGTGCCAGCAGCGTAGAGTTATGGACTAGCGGGGGGAATGAGCAGTTCTTC.